Listed here are 22 T cell receptor beta chains from one sample, sequenced in a study of shared clonotypes between healthy human individuals. Here immunoSEQ multiplex PCR was the method, and the copy in TCRdb shows in-frame clones only, minus some. The data show approximately 2,300,000 clones, 85% to 95% seen once. Specimen: naive CD4+ T cells from PBMCs. Specified subset: CD45RA+ positively selected. The receptors originated from a man aged 18 to 29 in good health. Some clones in this sample may be carry-over from other donors' samples.

J is TRBJ2-1 and V is TRBV2; TRBD2 aligns across 9 bases. This CDR3 region has 15 residues. With V trimmed by 1 base and J by 6 bases, 4 bases remained unmatched. Per the germline V gene, CDR1 is SNHLY and CDR2 is FYNNEI. The chain's CDR3 is CASSEEGLAPNEQFF. CDR3 in DNA: TGTGCCAGCAGTGAAGAGGGACTAGCCCCCAATGAGCAGTTCTTC.

This clone has more than one count but fewer than ten. The V call is TRBV18, the J call TRBJ1-1; D remains ambiguous. There are 12 residues in the CDR3. V lost 6 bases, J lost 10 bases, and 15 bases lay in between. Germline assignment: CDR1 KGHSH and CDR2 LQKENI. The CDR3 DNA sequence: TGTGCCAGCTCGCCGGACTCTCTAGGAGCTTTCTTT. Protein: CASSPDSLGAFF.

The V and J genes are TRBV2 and TRBJ2-5; TRBD1 aligns across 8 bases. The V gene's germline CDR1 is SNHLY and CDR2 FYNNEI. This CDR3 has 15 amino acids. The V and J ends lost 6 bases and 5 bases, in that order; junction bases with no gene match: 11. As DNA, the CDR3 is TGTGCCAGCAGCGTAACCCAGGGGGCAGGGGAGACCCAGTACTTC. It codes for CASSVTQGAGETQYF.

The V gene is TRBV5-1, the J gene TRBJ1-2; tentatively, D is TRBD1 (5 bases). Trimming removed 2 bases from V and 7 bases from J, with 15 bases in between. The CDR3 sequence is 14 residues long. Germline assignment: CDR1 SGHRS and CDR2 YFSETQ. The CDR3 coding sequence is TGCGCCAGCAGCTTTATCCCGGGGGAAGGTGGCTACACCTTC. It is translated as CASSFIPGEGGYTF. Full variable domain (remainder filled in from reference TRBV5-1 and TRBJ1-2): KAGVTQTPRYLIKTRGQQVTLSCSPISGHRSVSWYQQTPGQGLQFLFEYFSETQRNKGNFPGRFSGRQFSNSRSEMNVSTLELGDSALYLCASSFIPGEGGYTFGSGTRLTVV.

The DNA for the CDR3 is TGTGCCAGCAGTTTGGAAGTGGGGGAGCAGTACTTC. Its protein product is CASSLEVGEQYF. The chain has TRBV28 and TRBJ2-7; D remains ambiguous. Trimming removed 3 bases from V and 7 bases from J, with 10 bases in between. This CDR3 comprises 12 residues. Germline loops: CDR1 MDHEN, CDR2 SYDVKM.

Concerning this clone: Its ends do not fully match the called genes, so a read error is possible. The rearrangement uses TRBV28 and TRBJ1-2; 10 bases fit TRBD1. Germline V lookup: CDR1 MDHEN, CDR2 SYDVKM. There are 15 residues in the CDR3. The CDR3 DNA reads TGTGCCAGCTCCGGGACAGGGGCCCCTAACTATGGCCACACCTTC. Its protein product is CASSGTGAPNYGHTF.

The table lists this clone with a few counts. The chain has TRBV28 and TRBJ1-5, with D hard to call. The CDR3 consists of 10 residues. CDR1 and CDR2 from the germline V gene are MDHEN and SYDVKM. The V gene lost 10 bases and the J gene lost 6 bases, with 7 bases spanning the gap. The CDR3 loop is CATGFQPQHF. The CDR3 coding sequence is TGTGCCACCGGCTTTCAGCCCCAGCATTTT. The full variable domain, with the rest looked up from reference TRBV28 and TRBJ1-5, is DVKVTQSSRYLVKRTGEKVFLECVQDMDHENMFWYRQDPGLGLRLIYFSYDVKMKEKGDIPEGYSVSREKKERFSLILESASTNQTSMYLCATGFQPQHFGDGTRLSIL.

V is TRBV7-2 and J is TRBJ2-6; D unresolved. V was trimmed by 3 bases and J by 1 base, leaving 4 bases between them. There are 14 residues in the CDR3. Germline values: CDR1 SGHTA, CDR2 FQGNSA. DNA of the CDR3: TGTGCCAGCAGCTTCGAATCTGGGGCCAACGTCCTGACTTTC. Amino acids: CASSFESGANVLTF.

The chain recombines TRBV5-1 with TRBJ2-1; 7 bases map to TRBD2. CDR3 length: 15 amino acids. The trim removed 1 base at V and 3 bases at J, leaving 4 bases unmatched. The V gene's germline CDR1 is SGHRS and CDR2 YFSETQ. CDR3 sequence: CASSLNLADYNEQFF. The CDR3, as DNA: TGCGCCAGCAGCTTGAACCTAGCGGACTACAATGAGCAGTTCTTC. Using reference TRBV5-1 and TRBJ2-1 for the parts outside the CDR3, the full variable domain is KAGVTQTPRYLIKTRGQQVTLSCSPISGHRSVSWYQQTPGQGLQFLFEYFSETQRNKGNFPGRFSGRQFSNSRSEMNVSTLELGDSALYLCASSLNLADYNEQFFGPGTRLTVL.

This chain uses TRBV6-1 with TRBJ2-5; D gene uncertain. V lost 6 bases to trimming and J lost 5 bases, with 19 bases between them. The CDR3 sequence is 15 residues long. Germline CDR1 MNHNS, CDR2 SASEGT. CDR3 loop: CASRAISDQAETQYF. The CDR3 region has the DNA TGTGCCAGCAGGGCAATATCGGACCAAGCGGAGACCCAGTACTTC.

The V and J genes are TRBV11-2 and TRBJ1-1; D gene unclear. The CDR3 has 14 amino acids. V was shortened by 1 base and J by 5 bases, with 11 bases between the two germline ends. Germline CDR1 and CDR2: SGHAT and FQNNGV. CDR3 sequence: CASSLVREWTEAFF. The CDR3 region has the DNA TGTGCCAGCAGCTTAGTAAGGGAATGGACTGAAGCTTTCTTT.

The V call is TRBV13, the J call TRBJ2-6; D remains unclear. The CDR3 totals 15 residues. The V and J ends lost 2 bases and 2 bases respectively, with 7 bases between them. CDR1 is PRHDT and CDR2 is FYEKMQ in the germline V gene (reference sequence). The CDR3 nucleotides read TGTGCCAGCAGCTTACTCCGCACTGGGGCCAACGTCCTGACTTTC. As protein: CASSLLRTGANVLTF.

This chain connects TRBV18 to TRBJ1-2; no definite D call. V shed 1 base and J shed 9 bases, with 12 bases lying between them. This CDR3 region has 13 residues. Germline CDR1 KGHSH, CDR2 LQKENI. DNA of the CDR3: TGTGCCAGCTCACCACGGACGGGATCGCGCTACACCTTC. It yields the protein CASSPRTGSRYTF.

As regards this clone: Other DNA sequences from this sample encode an identical CDR3 as well. The gene calls are TRBV25-1 and TRBJ2-7, with D hard to call. From germline, CDR1 is MGHDK and CDR2 SYGVNS. This CDR3 spans 11 amino acids. With 4 bases removed from V and 3 bases from J, the gap between germline ends came to 4 bases. The CDR3 DNA is TGTGCCAGCAGTGTCAGCTACGAGCAGTACTTC. Translating gives CASSVSYEQYF.

V is TRBV7-3 and J is TRBJ2-1, with D possibly being TRBD1 (6 bases). V was clipped by 3 bases and J by 7 bases, with 13 bases between them. Germline values: CDR1 SGHTA, CDR2 FQGTGA. The CDR3 is 14 residues long. The CDR3 DNA reads as TGTGCCAGCAGCTTTAAAACAGGGATGAATGAGCAGTTCTTC. Translation gives CASSFKTGMNEQFF.

The chain carries TRBV11-1 and TRBJ2-5; a weak D match, TRBD1 (5 bases). The CDR3 loop spans 15 amino acids. Germline assignment: CDR1 SGHAT and CDR2 FQDESV (reference sequence). V was shortened by 2 bases and J by 3 bases, with 13 bases between the two germline ends. The CDR3 bases are TGTGCCAGCAGCTTATTTCCGACAGCCAAAGAGACCCAGTACTTC. Its protein product is CASSLFPTAKETQYF.

V usage is TRBV5-1 and J usage is TRBJ1-1; D is undetermined. Trimming shortened V by 0 bases and J by 1 base, and 10 bases separated the two germline ends. The CDR3 totals 15 residues. Germline V gene lookup returns CDR1 SGHRS and CDR2 YFSETQ. CDR3 region: CASSLALRSNTEAFF. DNA of the CDR3: TGCGCCAGCAGCTTGGCCCTCCGGTCGAACACTGAAGCTTTCTTT. The full variable domain, in which reference TRBV5-1 and TRBJ1-1 provide the parts outside the CDR3, is KAGVTQTPRYLIKTRGQQVTLSCSPISGHRSVSWYQQTPGQGLQFLFEYFSETQRNKGNFPGRFSGRQFSNSRSEMNVSTLELGDSALYLCASSLALRSNTEAFFGQGTRLTVV.

The rearrangement uses TRBV5-4 and TRBJ2-3; D remains ambiguous. The ends were cut back, 2 bases at V and 4 bases at J, with 5 bases in the middle. CDR1 is SGHNT, CDR2 YYREEE, per germline (reference sequence). The CDR3 is 12 residues long. Written as DNA, the CDR3 is TGTGCCAGCAGCTTCAAGGCAGATACGCAGTATTTT. Encoded protein: CASSFKADTQYF.

The genes are TRBV19 and TRBJ2-1; 8 bases align to TRBD2. Trimming took 5 bases from V and 7 from J; bases not matched to a gene: 10. There are 15 residues in the CDR3. Germline assignment: CDR1 LNHDA and CDR2 SQIVND (reference sequence). The CDR3 coding sequence is TGTGCCAGTAGTTCCGTGGCGGGAGGCAAAAATGAGCAGTTCTTC. Amino acid sequence: CASSSVAGGKNEQFF.

This clone appeared a single time. The rearrangement joins TRBV9 to TRBJ1-2; D is uncertain. This CDR3 contains 16 residues. The V end lost 0 bases, the J end lost 2 bases, and 14 bases lay between the germline ends. Per the germline V gene, CDR1 is SGDLS and CDR2 is YYNGEE. CDR3 DNA sequence: TGTGCCAGCAGCGTAGTTCCCGGGAGGGCCAACTATGGCTACACCTTC. Amino acid sequence: CASSVVPGRANYGYTF.

A word on this clone: The same CDR3 can be traced to other DNA sequences in this sample. V and J are TRBV7-2 and TRBJ2-2; possibly TRBD2 for D (5 bases). Germline V lookup: CDR1 SGHTA, CDR2 FQGNSA. This CDR3 comprises 14 residues. The ends were cut back, 1 base at V and 6 bases at J, with 9 bases in the middle. The CDR3: CASSLERGPGELFF. In DNA form, the CDR3 reads TGTGCCAGCAGCTTAGAACGGGGTCCCGGGGAGCTGTTTTTT.

The chain employs TRBV5-4 and TRBJ2-1, with TRBD2 identical over 8 bases. The CDR3 is 17 amino acids. V lost 4 bases, J lost 6 bases, and 15 bases stayed unmatched. Germline V lookup: CDR1 SGHNT, CDR2 YYREEE (reference sequence). CDR3 loop: CASSLGGASGSINEQFF. The CDR3 DNA reads TGTGCCAGCAGCCTCGGGGGGGCCAGCGGGAGTATCAATGAGCAGTTCTTC.